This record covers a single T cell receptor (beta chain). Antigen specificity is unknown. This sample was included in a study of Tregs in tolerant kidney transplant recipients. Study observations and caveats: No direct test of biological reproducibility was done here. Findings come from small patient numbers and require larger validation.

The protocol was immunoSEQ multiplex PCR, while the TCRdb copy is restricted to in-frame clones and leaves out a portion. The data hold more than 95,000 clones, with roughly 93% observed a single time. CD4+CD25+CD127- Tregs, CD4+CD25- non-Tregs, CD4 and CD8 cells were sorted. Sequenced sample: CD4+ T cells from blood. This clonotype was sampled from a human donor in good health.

CDR3 sequence reads: CASSHLTTEAFF. CDR3 sequence (DNA): TGCGCCAGCAGCCACCTTACGACTGAAGCTTTCTTT. The rearrangement uses TRBV4-1 and TRBJ1-1; D is uncertain. Trimming took off 3 bases at V and 5 bases at J, with 7 bases between the two ends. The germline gives CDR1 MGHRA, CDR2 YSYEKL. This CDR3 comprises 12 residues.